The rows below give T cell receptor beta chains drawn from one sample of a study of blood T cell repertoires in COVID-19. Generated by immunoSEQ multiplex PCR, the TCRdb table keeps only in-frame clones and is missing some. The profile shows roughly 93,000 clones, around 87% of them singletons. The sample was peripheral blood. These receptors were taken from a human donor in a cohort sampled during active COVID-19. Both conserved end residues are part of each CDR3. D genes are given only for firm matches.

d_call j_call v_call cdr3_aa
TRBD2 TRBJ2-1 TRBV5-1 CASRGVGTSGNEQFF
- TRBJ2-1 TRBV4-2 CASSQAQGAGGGNNEQFF
- TRBJ2-3 TRBV7-2 CASSSDRYSGSTDTQYF
- TRBJ2-1 TRBV13 CASSHQGGQGALNEQFF
- TRBJ2-7 TRBV18 CASSRGAQTYEQYF
TRBD2 TRBJ2-2 TRBV7-2 CASSLGGRLTGELFF
- TRBJ1-1 TRBV6-6 CASTSEQGGTEAFF
- TRBJ2-3 TRBV3-1/TRBV3-2 CASSPRGPSTDTQYF
TRBD1 TRBJ1-4 TRBV19 CASSDRGRDEKLFF
- TRBJ2-1 TRBV6-4 CASSPRGRGENEQFF
- TRBJ1-1 TRBV6-2/TRBV6-3 CASSRTRNTEAFF
TRBD1 TRBJ1-3 TRBV7-9 CASSPRTGERAGNTIYF
TRBD2 TRBJ2-5 TRBV5-1 CASSIGTSDNQETQYF
TRBD1 TRBJ2-4 TRBV27 CASSSQTPGQGIGIQYF
TRBD2 TRBJ2-2 TRBV2 CASRGGSSNTGELFF
TRBD2 TRBJ2-4 TRBV19 CASSIELAVKAKNIQYF
TRBD2 TRBJ2-1 TRBV18 CASSPPGLAHSPYNEQFF
TRBD1 TRBJ2-3 TRBV25-1 CASSTDREIDTQYF
- TRBJ2-7 TRBV28 CATHLTGSGAYEQYF
- TRBJ1-2 TRBV19 CASLPTGSYGYTF
- TRBJ2-1 TRBV7-3 CASSPALGKTYNEQFF
TRBD1 TRBJ1-2 TRBV5-6 CASSLGQAAHQGYTF
TRBD2 TRBJ2-3 TRBV7-8 CASTLRAGGKFVDTQYF
- TRBJ2-3 TRBV15 CATSRTQGRTDTQYF